The 13 T cell receptor beta chains below come from one sample, sequenced in a study of T-cell reconstitution after alpha-beta-depleted transplantation in children. It was with unique molecular identifiers that the TCRbeta library was prepared. TCRdb reprocessed the PCR reads via MiXCR and lists one record per CDR3 protein. The table shows 400,000 to 550,000 distinct CDR3 sequences, with about 10% occurring only once. This specimen was PBMCs, taken before TCRalphabeta/CD19-depleted stem cell transplant. The receptors shown here come from a child aged 2-15 years with inherited bone marrow failure, due to receive a stem cell transplant.

This clonotype was seen a few times. The chain couples TRBV4-3 to TRBJ1-5; 9 bases match TRBD1. In germline, CDR1 is LGHNA, CDR2 YSLEER. CDR3 length equals 17 residues. The J segment lost 5 bases and the V segment lost 0 bases, leaving 8 bases of the junction unmatched. The CDR3 DNA reads as TGCGCCAGCAGCCAAGATTGGTTGGGACAGGGTGATCAGCCCCAGCATTTT. Translated: CASSQDWLGQGDQPQHF.

The rearrangement links TRBV29-1 to TRBJ2-1, with TRBD2 identical over 8 bases. This CDR3 contains 17 residues. Trimming took 7 bases from V and 1 from J; bases not matched to a gene: 15. Per the germline V gene, CDR1 is SQVTM and CDR2 is ANQGSEA. The CDR3: CSAPAGELVRSYNEQFF. The CDR3 DNA follows: TGCAGCGCCCCAGCGGGAGAGCTCGTCAGGTCCTACAATGAGCAGTTCTTC.

This clonotype was observed a single time. This clone may be a read error of a much larger clone one base away. The conserved final phenylalanine or tryptophan is absent from the CDR3, which likely points to a read error. V is TRBV5-5 and J is TRBJ1-2; 7 positions match TRBD1. With V trimmed by 5 bases and J by 6 bases, 10 bases remained unmatched. The CDR3 spans 14 residues. CDR1 and CDR2 from the germline V gene are SGHKS and YYEKEE (reference sequence). The DNA of the CDR3 is TGTGCCAGCAGTTTCCGACAGGGACCCCATGGCTACACCTGC. It specifies CASSFRQGPHGYTC.

Here the CDR3 DNA reads TGTGCCAGCAGTTCCTACAGGAGCCGGGTTCAGCCCCAGCATTTT. This sequence encodes CASSSYRSRVQPQHF. This chain uses TRBV6-2 or TRBV6-3 with TRBJ1-5; TRBD1 might be the D (5 bases). V was pared by 4 bases and J by 6 bases, with 16 bases between. CDR3 length: 15 amino acids. Germline CDR1 is MNHEY and CDR2 is SVGEGT.

This chain joins TRBV19 and TRBJ2-1, with D perhaps TRBD2 (6 bases). The CDR3 has 17 amino acids. Germline V gives CDR1 LNHDA, CDR2 SQIVND (reference sequence). V lost 3 bases and J 0 bases, leaving 15 bases between the germline ends. CDR3 in amino acids: CASSIGVSGSSYNEQFF. CDR3 coding DNA: TGTGCCAGTAGTATCGGGGTTAGCGGTAGCTCCTACAATGAGCAGTTCTTC.

This clonotype was seen repeatedly, ten times or more. V gene TRBV20-1 combines with J gene TRBJ2-1; TRBD2 matches at 16 bases. Germline CDR1 is DFQATT and CDR2 is SNEGSKA (reference sequence). The CDR3 loop spans 19 amino acids. V gave up 5 bases and J gave up 3 bases; unmatched junction bases: 13. CDR3 sequence reads: CSAHRTAGTSGRGYNEQFF. The CDR3, as DNA: TGCAGTGCTCATCGGACGGCCGGGACTAGCGGGAGGGGCTACAATGAGCAGTTCTTC.

This clonotype came up many times. The V call is TRBV27, the J call TRBJ1-1; D remains unclear. The V gene lost 5 bases and the J gene lost 10 bases, with 17 bases spanning the gap. Germline V gene lookup returns CDR1 MNHEY and CDR2 SMNVEV (reference sequence). The CDR3 consists of 13 residues. This CDR3 reads CASSRFEVRVAFF. The CDR3 DNA follows: TGTGCCAGCAGTCGCTTTGAAGTTAGGGTAGCTTTCTTT.

A few counts support this clonotype. This chain uses TRBV6-5 with TRBJ2-3, with TRBD2 identical over 8 bases. The CDR3 covers 16 residues. V lost 0 bases and J lost 6; bases outside the gene matches: 8. CDR1 is MNHEY and CDR2 is SVGAGI in the germline V gene. For the CDR3, the DNA is TGTGCCAGCAGTTACTCGACGGGAGGGCCTGGGGATACGCAGTATTTT. Translating gives CASSYSTGGPGDTQYF.

This clonotype was seen repeatedly, ten times or more. The V gene is TRBV29-1, the J gene TRBJ1-1, with a possible D match to TRBD1 (5 bases). Per the germline V gene, CDR1 is SQVTM and CDR2 is ANQGSEA. The germline V and J ends were trimmed by 5 bases and 4 bases, with 17 bases remaining between them. CDR3 length equals 14 residues. CDR3 sequence: CSVHQFGGRTEAFF. CDR3 DNA sequence: TGCAGCGTTCATCAGTTTGGGGGACGCACTGAAGCTTTCTTT.

This clonotype was counted at least ten times. The V gene is TRBV29-1, the J gene TRBJ2-3, with 14 bases identical to TRBD2. The CDR3 extends over 18 amino acids. The V gene end was trimmed by 6 bases and the J gene end by 0 bases; junction bases not matched to a gene: 11. Per the germline V gene, CDR1 is SQVTM and CDR2 is ANQGSEA. The CDR3 sequence is CSVSGTSGRRASTDTQYF. In nucleotides, the CDR3 is TGCAGCGTATCCGGGACTAGCGGGAGAAGGGCTAGCACAGATACGCAGTATTTT.

This clonotype was seen repeatedly, ten times or more. V usage is TRBV12-3 or TRBV12-4 and J usage is TRBJ1-2, with TRBD1 matching over 8 bases. The CDR3 loop spans 13 amino acids. V dropped 5 bases and J dropped 8; count of bases not matched to a gene: 7. CDR3 amino acids: CASSPDRATGYTF. CDR3 bases: TGTGCCAGCAGTCCGGACAGGGCCACCGGCTACACCTTC.

CDR3 sequence (DNA): TGTGCCAGCTCCTTCAAAGGGAGGGAGACCCAGTACTTC. Amino acids: CASSFKGRETQYF. The chain uses TRBV6-5 and TRBJ2-5; D is perhaps TRBD2 (6 bases). Germline CDR1 is MNHEY and CDR2 is SVGAGI. Trimming left V 8 bases short and J 5 bases short, with 15 bases between. This CDR3 spans 13 amino acids.

The sample holds many counts of this clonotype. V gene TRBV12-3 or TRBV12-4 combines with J gene TRBJ1-6; D ambiguous. Trimming removed 4 bases from V and 9 bases from J, with 10 bases in between. This CDR3 is 13 amino acids long. The CDR3 sequence: CASSSDTFSPLHF. As DNA, the CDR3 is TGTGCCAGCAGTTCCGACACCTTTTCACCCCTCCACTTT.